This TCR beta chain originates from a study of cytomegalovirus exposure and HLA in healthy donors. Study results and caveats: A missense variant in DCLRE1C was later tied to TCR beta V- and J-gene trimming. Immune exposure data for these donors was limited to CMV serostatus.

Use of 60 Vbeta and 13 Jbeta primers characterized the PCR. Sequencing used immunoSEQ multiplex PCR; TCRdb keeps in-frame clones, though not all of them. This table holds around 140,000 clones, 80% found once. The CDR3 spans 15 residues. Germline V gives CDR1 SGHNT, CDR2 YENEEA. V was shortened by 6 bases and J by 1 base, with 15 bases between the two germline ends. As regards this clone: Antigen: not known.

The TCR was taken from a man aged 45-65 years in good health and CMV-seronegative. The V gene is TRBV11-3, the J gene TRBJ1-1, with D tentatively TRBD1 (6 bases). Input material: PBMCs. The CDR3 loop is CASRRRGGENTEAFF. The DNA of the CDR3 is TGTGCCAGCAGGCGTAGGGGGGGCGAGAACACTGAAGCTTTCTTT.